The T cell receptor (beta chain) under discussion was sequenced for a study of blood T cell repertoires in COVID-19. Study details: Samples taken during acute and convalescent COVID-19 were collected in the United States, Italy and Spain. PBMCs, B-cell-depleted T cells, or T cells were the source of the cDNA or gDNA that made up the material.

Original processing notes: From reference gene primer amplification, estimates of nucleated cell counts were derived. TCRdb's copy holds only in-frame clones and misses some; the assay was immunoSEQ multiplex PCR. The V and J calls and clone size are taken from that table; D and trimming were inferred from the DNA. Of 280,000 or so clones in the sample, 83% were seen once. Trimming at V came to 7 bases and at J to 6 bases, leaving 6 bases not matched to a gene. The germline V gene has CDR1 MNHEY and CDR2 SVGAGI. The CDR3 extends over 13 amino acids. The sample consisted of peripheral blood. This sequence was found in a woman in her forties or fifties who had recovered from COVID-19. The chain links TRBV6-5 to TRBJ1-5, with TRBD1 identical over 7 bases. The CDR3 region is CASTSPGGQPQHF. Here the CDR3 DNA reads TGTGCCAGCACCAGCCCAGGGGGTCAGCCCCAGCATTTT.